This TCR beta chain is from a study of control samples from healthy donors and cancer patients. Clones were sequenced by immunoSEQ multiplex PCR, and TCRdb holds only the in-frame ones, with some missing. The repertoire has tens of thousands of clones, around 96% of them found once; the top ten carry about 1.9%. Germline assignment: CDR1 DFQATT and CDR2 SNEGSKA (reference sequence). The CDR3 totals 14 residues. Deletions cut 3 bases from V and 3 bases from J, with 12 bases between. The chain carries TRBV20-1 and TRBJ1-5; maybe TRBD1 (5 bases). The source material was blood. The source is a woman under 40 in good health. The CDR3 protein is CSASTSGTNQPQHF. Here the CDR3 DNA reads TGCAGTGCTAGTACGTCAGGGACCAATCAGCCCCAGCATTTT.